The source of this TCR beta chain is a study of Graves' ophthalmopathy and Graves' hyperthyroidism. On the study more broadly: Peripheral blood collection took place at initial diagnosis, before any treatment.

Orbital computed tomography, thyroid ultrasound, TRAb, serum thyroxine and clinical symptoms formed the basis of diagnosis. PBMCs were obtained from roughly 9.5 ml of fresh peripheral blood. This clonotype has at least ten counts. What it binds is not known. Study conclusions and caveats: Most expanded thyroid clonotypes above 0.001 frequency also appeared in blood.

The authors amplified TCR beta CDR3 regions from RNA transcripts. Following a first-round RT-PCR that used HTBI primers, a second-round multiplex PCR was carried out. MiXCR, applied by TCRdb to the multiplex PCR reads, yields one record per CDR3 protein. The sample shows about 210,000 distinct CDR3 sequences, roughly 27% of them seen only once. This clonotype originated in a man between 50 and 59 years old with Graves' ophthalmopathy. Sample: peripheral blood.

The CDR3: CASSAGTGGTYEQYF. The CDR3 DNA reads TGTGCCAGCAGTGCCGGGACAGGTGGGACCTACGAGCAGTACTTC. The gene calls are TRBV2 and TRBJ2-7; 8 bases align to TRBD1. The CDR3 length is 15 residues. Trimming at V came to 4 bases and at J to 2 bases, leaving 7 bases not matched to a gene. In germline, CDR1 is SNHLY, CDR2 FYNNEI.